Below, one TCR beta chain is given with its context. The target of this receptor is not known. Base quality data are lacking; no much larger clone is found one base away. The sample is drawn from a study of T cell changes during pregnancy in multiple sclerosis (dated by TCRdb to about 2019). For the study in its entirety: Changes in the T cell repertoire over the course of pregnancy were examined in this study in women with multiple sclerosis.

The receptor library was made with the immunoSEQ multiplex PCR assay. The table was pulled from immuneACCESS by TCRdb, which kept in-frame rearrangements only. Such tables lose some clones; where checked, under half of the loss comes from unresolved V genes, and the rest has no known cause. This sample holds 55,000 to 75,000 clones; about 91% were observed only once. Roughly 1.5% of the sample goes to the ten largest clones. This TCR was sampled from a female donor with multiple sclerosis, enrolled in a pregnancy study. This sample comprised peripheral blood, obtained after pregnancy.

The sequenced DNA is TGTGCCGCCCTACGGGGGAGTAGGGGCACTGAAGCTTTCTTT. The resulting protein is CAALRGSRGTEAFF. Recombination connected TRBV10-3 to TRBJ1-1; TRBD1 might be the D gene, on 5 matching bases. V sheds 11 bases and J sheds 4 bases, leaving 20 bases between their ends. Per the germline V gene, ENHRY is the CDR1 and SYGVKD is the CDR2. From its cysteine to its phenylalanine, the CDR3 spans 14 amino acids. Kept here is only the CDR3 DNA, which spans 42 bases and is read in frame from base 1.